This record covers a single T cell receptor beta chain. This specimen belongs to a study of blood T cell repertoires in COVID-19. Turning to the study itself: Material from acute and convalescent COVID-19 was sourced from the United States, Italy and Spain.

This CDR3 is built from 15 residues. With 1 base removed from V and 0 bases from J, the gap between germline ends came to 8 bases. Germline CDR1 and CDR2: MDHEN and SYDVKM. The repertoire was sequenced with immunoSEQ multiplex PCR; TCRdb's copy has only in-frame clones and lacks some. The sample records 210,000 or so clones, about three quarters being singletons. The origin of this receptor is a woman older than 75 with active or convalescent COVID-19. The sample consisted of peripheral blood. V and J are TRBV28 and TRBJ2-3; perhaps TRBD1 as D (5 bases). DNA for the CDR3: TGTGCCAGCAGTTTATTGGGGCCGAGCACAGATACGCAGTATTTT. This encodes CASSLLGPSTDTQYF.